The 11 T cell receptor beta chains in this list originate from one sample, sequenced in a study of regulatory T cells in long-lasting Graves disease. Construction of the TCR beta libraries employed iRepertoire HTBI primers in conjunction with Arm-PCR of CDR3 regions. MiXCR, run by TCRdb on the multiplex PCR reads, gives a single entry per CDR3 protein. The top ten clones hold about 36% of a sample with fewer than 400,000 distinct CDR3 sequences, about a sixth of them seen once. Time point here: newly diagnosed GD, antithyroid drugs for less than 3 months. Preparation of the TCR library used RNA extracted from PBMCs. The material sequenced was peripheral blood mononuclear cells (PBMCs), taken at new diagnosis, from a patient treated with antithyroid drugs. These receptors originate from a female donor with Graves disease.

The chain has TRBV11-2 and TRBJ1-1, with D possibly being TRBD1 (5 bases). Germline V lookup: CDR1 SGHAT, CDR2 FQNNGV. V was trimmed by 6 bases and J by 10 bases, leaving 15 bases between them. The CDR3 contains 12 residues. Written as DNA, the CDR3 is TGTGCCAGCAGTGGCCGGGACGTAGGAGCTTTCTTT. Encoded protein: CASSGRDVGAFF.

The rearrangement links TRBV12-3 or TRBV12-4 to TRBJ2-7; 12 positions match TRBD2. The V and J ends lost 1 base and 6 bases, in that order; junction bases with no gene match: 7. The CDR3 contains 16 residues. The DNA for the CDR3 is TGTGCCAGCAGTTTAGGCCTAGCGGGAGGGGTCAGCGAGCAGTACTTC. Its translation is CASSLGLAGGVSEQYF.

This clonotype appeared many times. This chain links TRBV30 with TRBJ2-7, with D possibly matching TRBD1 (5 bases). Deletions cut 3 bases from V and 2 bases from J, with 8 bases between. Germline CDR1 reads GTSNPN; CDR2 reads SVGIG (reference sequence). The CDR3 has 12 amino acids. The CDR3 DNA reads as TGTGCCTGGAGGACGGACACCTACGAGCAGTACTTC. It specifies CAWRTDTYEQYF. The complete variable domain, with remaining parts taken from reference TRBV30 and TRBJ2-7, reads SQTIHQWPATLVQPVGSPLSLECTVEGTSNPNLYWYRQAAGRGLQLLFYSVGIGQISSEVPQNLSASRPQDRQFILSSKKLLLSDSGFYLCAWRTDTYEQYFGPGTRLTVT.

In its sample, this clonotype was seen many times. The genes are TRBV10-2 and TRBJ1-2; 7 bases map to TRBD1. V lost 4 bases and J lost 5; bases outside the gene matches: 7. Germline CDR1 WSHSY, CDR2 SAAADI. This CDR3 is built from 14 residues. CDR3 bases: TGCGCCAGCAGTGGACAGGGCCCAAATTATGGCTACACCTTC. This sequence encodes CASSGQGPNYGYTF.

This clonotype has ten or more counts. The chain links TRBV19 to TRBJ2-1, with D hard to call. This CDR3 has 15 amino acids. V was shortened by 7 bases and J by 0 bases, with 13 bases between the two germline ends. Germline loops: CDR1 LNHDA, CDR2 SQIVND (reference sequence). CDR3 sequence reads: CASIPSVSSYNEQFF. CDR3 bases: TGTGCCAGTATACCATCTGTGAGCTCCTACAATGAGCAGTTCTTC.

Many counts were recorded for this clonotype. The V call is TRBV2, the J call TRBJ1-1; TRBD1 is a possible D gene (6 bases). Germline V gene sequence: CDR1 SNHLY, CDR2 FYNNEI. The CDR3 totals 12 residues. The V and J ends lost 6 bases and 7 bases respectively, with 12 bases between them. The CDR3 DNA follows: TGTGCCAGCAGGCAGGGGAACGGTGAAGCTTTCTTT. Translated, it gives CASRQGNGEAFF.

At least ten counts were recorded for this clonotype. This rearrangement joins TRBV2 to TRBJ2-3; 10 nucleotides align to TRBD1. Germline V gene data show CDR1 as SNHLY and CDR2 as FYNNEI. The ends lost 6 bases at V and 5 bases at J; junction bases unmatched: 8. The CDR3 extends over 15 amino acids. CDR3 coding DNA: TGTGCCAGCAGAGGGAGGACAGGGGGGGTAGATACGCAGTATTTT. It is translated as CASRGRTGGVDTQYF.

This clonotype was found many times. V and J are TRBV27 and TRBJ1-3; a weak D match, TRBD1 (5 bases). Germline values: CDR1 MNHEY, CDR2 SMNVEV (reference sequence). The V and J ends lost 6 bases and 1 base respectively, with 10 bases between them. The CDR3 consists of 14 residues. The CDR3 loop is CASSRTGSGNTIYF. The DNA of the CDR3 is TGTGCCAGCAGCCGCACAGGTTCTGGAAACACCATATATTTT.

This clonotype was seen at least ten times. The rearrangement uses TRBV29-1 and TRBJ2-5, with 12 bases aligning to TRBD2. Germline values: CDR1 SQVTM, CDR2 ANQGSEA. Trimming removed 6 bases from V and 1 base from J; junction bases left unmatched: 3. This CDR3 contains 14 residues. The CDR3 is CSVASGRVQETQYF. The CDR3 bases are TGCAGCGTCGCTAGCGGGAGGGTCCAAGAGACCCAGTACTTC.

This clonotype occurred a few times. The V call is TRBV18, the J call TRBJ2-3; maybe TRBD1 (6 bases). CDR1 and CDR2 from the germline V gene are KGHSH and LQKENI. V shed 2 bases and J shed 4 bases, with 10 bases lying between them. This CDR3 contains 14 residues. DNA for the CDR3: TGTGCCAGCTCACCAAGACAGGATTCAGATACGCAGTATTTT. This sequence encodes CASSPRQDSDTQYF.

This clonotype showed up many times. The chain couples TRBV7-2 to TRBJ2-1; D gene ambiguous. The V and J ends lost 5 bases and 0 bases respectively, with 14 bases between them. Germline assignment: CDR1 SGHTA and CDR2 FQGNSA. CDR3 length: 16 residues. The CDR3 DNA follows: TGTGCCAGCAGCCCCCTGCTGGAGAGCTCCTACAATGAGCAGTTCTTC. This codes for CASSPLLESSYNEQFF. The entire variable domain, with the rest obtained from reference TRBV7-2 and TRBJ2-1, is as follows: GAGVSQSPSNKVTEKGKDVELRCDPISGHTALYWYRQSLGQGLEFLIYFQGNSAPDKSGLPSDRFSAERTGGSVSTLTIQRTQQEDSAVYLCASSPLLESSYNEQFFGPGTRLTVL.